A single sample gave rise to the 10 T cell receptor beta chains below, sequenced in a study of control samples from healthy donors and cancer patients (dated by TCRdb to 2020 to 2021). The library was obtained by the immunoSEQ multiplex PCR assay. The source is immuneACCESS, and TCRdb retained only in-frame sequences with V and J called. Part of the clones is not carried over; for the studies checked, unresolved V genes explain less than half of this, and the remainder is unexplained. In all, the sample holds about 130,000 clones, and roughly 90% of those were seen once. Around 1.7% of the sample is taken by the ten largest. The sequencing input was blood. These receptor sequences come from a man in his late teens or twenties in good health.

In its sample, this clone was seen a few times. The chain carries TRBV2 and TRBJ2-7; D possibly corresponds to TRBD1 (5 bases). Deletions cut 6 bases from V and 3 bases from J, with 9 bases between. This CDR3 region has 12 residues. Germline V gene data show CDR1 as SNHLY and CDR2 as FYNNEI. CDR3 amino acids: CASRVDNYEQYF. The CDR3 DNA is TGTGCCAGCAGGGTGGACAACTACGAGCAGTACTTC.

This chain connects TRBV6-4 to TRBJ2-7, with 12 bases that match TRBD1. The CDR3 length is 14 residues. V lost 3 bases to trimming and J lost 6 bases; unmatched junction nucleotides: 3. Germline V gene sequence: CDR1 MRHNA, CDR2 SNTAGT. The CDR3 reads CASSEGTGGAEQYF. The CDR3, as DNA: TGTGCCAGCAGTGAGGGGACAGGGGGCGCCGAGCAGTACTTC.

This clone was found once. The CDR3 DNA is TGCGCCAGCAGTGAGTCGGTCGGGGAGACCCAGTACTTC. Translating gives CASSESVGETQYF. The gene calls are TRBV10-1 and TRBJ2-5; unclear D gene. Trimming left V 0 bases short and J 5 bases short, with 7 bases between. The germline V gene has CDR1 WNHNN and CDR2 SYGVQD (reference sequence). CDR3 length: 13 amino acids.

The chain recombines TRBV6-5 with TRBJ1-6; D perhaps matches TRBD1 (6 bases). The V gene's germline CDR1 is MNHEY and CDR2 SVGAGI. The CDR3 has 14 amino acids. Trimming pared 9 bases from V and 8 bases from J, leaving 17 bases between. The CDR3 spells CASRIRDTYSPLHF. The CDR3 DNA reads TGTGCCAGTCGCATCCGGGACACCTATTCACCCCTCCACTTT.

The chain combines TRBV11-2 with TRBJ2-7, with a weak D call TRBD1 (6 bases). The V and J ends lost 0 bases and 4 bases respectively, with 7 bases between them. Germline V gene lookup returns CDR1 SGHAT and CDR2 FQNNGV. The CDR3 totals 13 residues. The CDR3 loop reads CASSLEDSYEQYF. The DNA for the CDR3 is TGTGCCAGCAGCTTAGAGGACAGTTACGAGCAGTACTTC.

The chain joins TRBV6-2 or TRBV6-3 to TRBJ1-2; TRBD1 is a possible D gene (5 bases). Per the germline V gene, CDR1 is MNHEY and CDR2 is SVGEGT. CDR3 length: 16 amino acids. V lost 5 bases and J 1 base, leaving 17 bases between the germline ends. The CDR3 sequence is CASSKLRQLDNYGYTF. CDR3 coding DNA: TGTGCCAGCAGTAAGCTCCGACAGCTGGATAACTATGGCTACACCTTC.

The rearrangement links TRBV7-9 to TRBJ2-7, with D unresolved. V lost 6 bases, J lost 4 bases, and 16 bases lay in between. Germline CDR1 SEHNR, CDR2 FQNEAQ (reference sequence). The CDR3 runs 14 residues. The CDR3 sequence: CASSPFRHTYEQYF. The CDR3, as DNA: TGTGCCAGCAGTCCTTTCAGACATACTTACGAGCAGTACTTC.

The chain combines TRBV18 with TRBJ2-2; tentative D call: TRBD1 (6 bases). This CDR3 is built from 16 residues. Germline values: CDR1 KGHSH, CDR2 LQKENI. Trimming took 3 bases from V and 3 from J, leaving 14 bases between them. CDR3 protein: CASSPVAGAYTGELFF. CDR3 nucleotides: TGTGCCAGCTCACCCGTGGCAGGGGCGTACACCGGGGAGCTGTTTTTT.

The rearrangement links TRBV7-8 to TRBJ2-1; D uncertain. Germline V gives CDR1 SGHVS, CDR2 FQNEAQ. The CDR3 is 15 residues long. V was pared by 2 bases and J by 2 bases, with 10 bases between. The CDR3 DNA reads TGTGCCAGCAGCTTAAGGGCTAGTGCCTACAATGAGCAGTTCTTC. It specifies CASSLRASAYNEQFF.

The rearrangement links TRBV18 to TRBJ1-3; possibly TRBD1 for D (6 bases). The V and J ends lost 3 bases and 3 bases respectively, with 18 bases between them. The CDR3 extends over 17 amino acids. CDR1 is KGHSH and CDR2 is LQKENI in the germline V gene. The CDR3 loop reads CASSPLPWGARGNTIYF. In nucleotides, the CDR3 is TGTGCCAGCTCACCCCTCCCTTGGGGGGCTCGTGGAAACACCATATATTTT.